Each of the 22 T cell receptor beta chains below was sequenced from the same sample in a study of blood T cell repertoires in COVID-19. Here immunoSEQ multiplex PCR was the method, and the copy in TCRdb shows in-frame clones only, minus some. The sample lists about 150,000 clones; 80% to 90% were seen once. Sequenced sample: peripheral blood. The receptors here all came from a woman between 55 and 75 years old with active COVID-19.

The V gene is TRBV28, the J gene TRBJ1-6; 7 bases map to TRBD1. The CDR3 length is 13 residues. The V and J ends lost 6 bases and 14 bases, in that order; junction bases with no gene match: 10. Germline lookup yields CDR1 MDHEN and CDR2 SYDVKM. The CDR3 DNA reads TGTGCCAGCAGAGAACAGGGGCCTCCCACCCTCCACTTT. The encoded protein is CASREQGPPTLHF.

V gene TRBV15 combines with J gene TRBJ2-5, with TRBD1 matching over 11 bases. The CDR3 sequence is 16 residues long. Germline-derived CDR1 and CDR2 are LNHNV and YYDKDF (reference sequence). Trimming took 0 bases from V and 4 from J; bases not matched to a gene: 4. The CDR3 region has the DNA TGTGCCACCAGCAGAGACCTCGGGACAGGGGGAGAGACCCAGTACTTC. Protein product: CATSRDLGTGGETQYF.

The gene calls are TRBV12-3 or TRBV12-4 and TRBJ1-2; 7 bases line up with TRBD1. This CDR3 region has 13 residues. With V trimmed by 6 bases and J by 8 bases, 9 bases remained unmatched. DNA for the CDR3: TGTGCCAGCAGACCGACAGGGATTCGGGGCTACACCTTC. It codes for CASRPTGIRGYTF.

The rearrangement links TRBV1 to TRBJ1-5; the table's D call, TRBD1, has no DNA check behind it. TRBV1 is an annotated pseudogene. This CDR3 spans 16 amino acids. The CDR3 DNA reads TGCACCAGCAGCCAAGATCGAACAGGGAATAATCAGCCCCAGCATTTT. It is translated as CTSSQDRTGNNQPQHF.

The rearrangement links TRBV5-8 to TRBJ1-3; TRBD1 agrees at 7 bases. With 3 bases clipped from V and 0 bases from J, the junction kept 9 bases outside the gene matches. CDR3 length: 17 amino acids. Germline V lookup: CDR1 SGHTS, CDR2 YDEGEE. The CDR3 DNA is TGTGCCAGCAGCTCGTGGAGGGGACAGAGCTCTGGAAACACCATATATTTT. Its translation: CASSSWRGQSSGNTIYF. The full variable domain, rest sourced from reference TRBV5-8 and TRBJ1-3, is EAGVTQSPTHLIKTRGQQATLRCSPISGHTSVYWYQQALGLGLQFLLWYDEGEERNRGNFPPRFSGRQFPNYSSELNVNALELEDSALYLCASSSWRGQSSGNTIYFGEGSWLTVV.

V is TRBV28 and J is TRBJ2-7; 7 bases line up with TRBD1. V shed 3 bases and J 6 bases; nucleotides not matched to a gene: 11. The length of the CDR3 is 15 residues. Germline V CDR1 and CDR2: MDHEN, SYDVKM. CDR3 sequence (DNA): TGTGCCAGCAGTTTGCCAGGGGGAAGTTCGGGCGAGCAGTACTTC. Amino acid sequence: CASSLPGGSSGEQYF. Full variable domain (missing parts from reference TRBV28 and TRBJ2-7): DVKVTQSSRYLVKRTGEKVFLECVQDMDHENMFWYRQDPGLGLRLIYFSYDVKMKEKGDIPEGYSVSREKKERFSLILESASTNQTSMYLCASSLPGGSSGEQYFGPGTRLTVT.

This CDR3 is CASRGGLQETQYF. Here the CDR3 DNA reads TGTGCCAGCAGGGGGGGACTCCAAGAGACCCAGTACTTC. V is TRBV7-2 and J is TRBJ2-5; tentatively, D is TRBD2 (6 bases). Germline CDR1 and CDR2: SGHTA and FQGNSA. The V gene lost 6 bases and the J gene lost 1 base, with 9 bases spanning the gap. The CDR3 is made up of 13 amino acids.

V and J are TRBV7-2 and TRBJ2-7; the D is unclear. V lost 5 bases and J lost 4, with 15 bases in between. This CDR3 region has 14 residues. Germline values: CDR1 SGHTA, CDR2 FQGNSA. In nucleotides, the CDR3 is TGTGCCAGCAGCCCTCCTTCGAGTGCGTACGAGCAGTACTTC. It encodes CASSPPSSAYEQYF.

V and J are TRBV7-9 and TRBJ2-7; 11 bases line up with TRBD2. Germline CDR1 and CDR2: SEHNR and FQNEAQ (reference sequence). This CDR3 is 16 amino acids long. The V segment lost 2 bases and the J segment 1 base; nucleotides outside the gene matches: 4. The CDR3 DNA reads TGTGCCAGCAGCTTATGGATAGCGGGAGGGTCCTACGAGCAGTACTTC. Translated: CASSLWIAGGSYEQYF.

This chain links TRBV5-5 with TRBJ2-1, with TRBD2 matching over 14 bases. Trimming removed 7 bases from V and 7 bases from J; junction bases left unmatched: 4. Looked up from germline, CDR1 is SGHKS and CDR2 is YYEKEE (reference sequence). This CDR3 contains 14 residues. As DNA, the CDR3 is TGTGCCAGCGGAAGACTAGCGGGAGGGAATGAGCAGTTCTTC. Translating gives CASGRLAGGNEQFF.

The genes are TRBV7-2 and TRBJ2-7; 9 bases are a match to TRBD1. The V gene end was trimmed by 2 bases and the J gene end by 3 bases; junction bases not matched to a gene: 5. The V gene's germline CDR1 is SGHTA and CDR2 FQGNSA. This CDR3 spans 15 amino acids. The CDR3 DNA follows: TGTGCCAGCAGCTTAAGTCGACAGGGGGGCTACGAGCAGTACTTC. As protein: CASSLSRQGGYEQYF.

The J gene is TRBJ1-1, the V gene TRBV14; TRBD1 matches at 12 bases. The CDR3 spans 16 residues. J gave up 6 bases and V 4 bases, and 9 bases lay outside the gene matches. Germline CDR1 SGHDN, CDR2 FVKESK. CDR3 bases: TGTGCCAGCAGCCCTTTACCGGGACAGGGGGCCCCTGAAGCTTTCTTT. Protein: CASSPLPGQGAPEAFF.

CDR3 coding DNA: TGTGCCAGCAGTTTACAACAGGGGGCTGCAACTAATGAAAAACTGTTTTTT. This codes for CASSLQQGAATNEKLFF. The chain joins TRBV28 to TRBJ1-4, with 9 bases that match TRBD1. The V and J ends lost 2 bases and 0 bases, in that order; junction bases with no gene match: 4. From germline, CDR1 is MDHEN and CDR2 SYDVKM. The CDR3 is 17 amino acids.

The chain joins TRBV9 to TRBJ1-5; D unclear. V shed 0 bases and J shed 4 bases, with 8 bases lying between them. Germline loops: CDR1 SGDLS, CDR2 YYNGEE. The CDR3 consists of 14 residues. The CDR3: CASSVGFNNQPQHF. Written as DNA, the CDR3 is TGTGCCAGCAGCGTAGGTTTCAATAATCAGCCCCAGCATTTT.

V usage is TRBV6-2 or TRBV6-3 and J usage is TRBJ1-5; D may be TRBD1 (5 bases). This CDR3 has 19 residues. The V gene's germline CDR1 is MNHEY and CDR2 SVGEGT. With 2 bases removed from V and 0 bases from J, the gap between germline ends came to 20 bases. DNA for the CDR3: TGTGCCAGCAGTTACCGGCCGGACACCGAGTTCTATAGCAATCAGCCCCAGCATTTT. Translated: CASSYRPDTEFYSNQPQHF.

The rearrangement uses TRBV25-1 and TRBJ1-6; 7 bases match TRBD1. Germline assignment: CDR1 MGHDK and CDR2 SYGVNS. The ends lost 5 bases at V and 6 bases at J; junction bases unmatched: 10. The CDR3 has 16 residues. CDR3 in DNA: TGTGCCAGCAGTTACGGGACAGCTATGTCTAATTCACCCCTCCACTTT. It encodes CASSYGTAMSNSPLHF. The full variable domain, rest sourced from reference TRBV25-1 and TRBJ1-6, is EADIYQTPRYLVIGTGKKITLECSQTMGHDKMYWYQQDPGMELHLIHYSYGVNSTEKGDLSSESTVSRIRTEHFPLTLESARPSHTSQYLCASSYGTAMSNSPLHFGNGTRLTVT.

The chain recombines TRBV19 with TRBJ1-5; no clear D gene. This CDR3 has 12 residues. Germline CDR1 and CDR2: LNHDA and SQIVND (reference sequence). V lost 10 bases and J 9 bases, leaving 16 bases between the germline ends. CDR3 DNA: TGTGCCACGACGGAGGCCAACTGGCCCCAGCATTTT. It translates to CATTEANWPQHF.

The rearrangement links TRBV6-2 or TRBV6-3 to TRBJ2-3; D gene ambiguous. Trimming took off 6 bases at V and 0 bases at J, with 10 bases between the two ends. CDR3 length equals 14 residues. CDR1 is MNHEY, CDR2 SVGEGT, per germline. As DNA, the CDR3 is TGTGCCAGCAGCCCGACAACTAGCACAGATACGCAGTATTTT. Translated, it gives CASSPTTSTDTQYF.

This chain connects TRBV18 to TRBJ2-3, with 8 positions matching TRBD2. V lost 3 bases to trimming and J lost 1 base; unmatched junction nucleotides: 9. Per the germline V gene, CDR1 is KGHSH and CDR2 is LQKENI. This CDR3 contains 17 residues. The CDR3 region has the DNA TGTGCCAGCTCACCCCTCCGCGGGAGGCGGGGCACAGATACGCAGTATTTT. Translated: CASSPLRGRRGTDTQYF.

The chain links TRBV3-1 (or the pseudogene TRBV3-2) to TRBJ2-2, with 9 bases matching TRBD2. V gave up 2 bases and J gave up 4 bases; unmatched junction bases: 5. Germline V lookup: CDR1 LGHDT, CDR2 YNNKEL (reference sequence). This CDR3 comprises 16 residues. Written as DNA, the CDR3 is TGTGCCAGCAGCCAAAGAGTAGCGGGAGTCACCGGGGAGCTGTTTTTT. Encoded protein: CASSQRVAGVTGELFF.

Written as DNA, the CDR3 is TGTGCCAGCTCACTTGAGACTAGCGGGACCAATGAGCAGTTCTTC. Its translation: CASSLETSGTNEQFF. The gene calls are TRBV18 and TRBJ2-1, with TRBD2 identical over 11 bases. Trimming at V came to 4 bases and at J to 6 bases, leaving 5 bases not matched to a gene. Germline CDR1 KGHSH, CDR2 LQKENI. The CDR3 consists of 15 residues. The full variable domain, in which reference TRBV18 and TRBJ2-1 provide the parts outside the CDR3, is NAGVMQNPRHLVRRRGQEARLRCSPMKGHSHVYWYRQLPEEGLKFMVYLQKENIIDESGMPKERFSAEFPKEGPSILRIQQVVRGDSAAYFCASSLETSGTNEQFFGPGTRLTVL.

The chain has TRBV7-2 and TRBJ1-6, with 7 nucleotides matching TRBD1. Germline V gene sequence: CDR1 SGHTA, CDR2 FQGNSA. The CDR3 is 15 amino acids. The junction had 9 bases not matched to a gene; V was cut back by 6 bases and J by 7 bases. CDR3 protein: CASRLRQGENSPLHF. The CDR3 nucleotides are TGTGCCAGCAGACTACGACAGGGCGAGAATTCACCCCTCCACTTT.